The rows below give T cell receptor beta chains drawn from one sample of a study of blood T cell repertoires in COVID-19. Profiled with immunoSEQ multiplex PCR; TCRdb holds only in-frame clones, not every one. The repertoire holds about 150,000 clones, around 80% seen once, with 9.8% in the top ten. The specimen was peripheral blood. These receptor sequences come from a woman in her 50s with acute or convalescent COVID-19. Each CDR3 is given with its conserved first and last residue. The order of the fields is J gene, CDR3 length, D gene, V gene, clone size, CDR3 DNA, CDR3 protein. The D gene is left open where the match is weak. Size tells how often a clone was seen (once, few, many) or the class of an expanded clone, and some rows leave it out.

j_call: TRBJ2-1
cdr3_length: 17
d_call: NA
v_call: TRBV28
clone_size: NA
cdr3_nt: TGTGCCAGCAGGCAGGCTCGAACAGGGAGCTCCTACAATGAGCAGTTCTTC
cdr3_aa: CASRQARTGSSYNEQFF

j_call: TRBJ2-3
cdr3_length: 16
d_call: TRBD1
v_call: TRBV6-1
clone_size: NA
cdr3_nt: TGTGCCAGCAGTGTCGGGACAGGAACTAGCACAGATACGCAGTATTTT
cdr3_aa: CASSVGTGTSTDTQYF

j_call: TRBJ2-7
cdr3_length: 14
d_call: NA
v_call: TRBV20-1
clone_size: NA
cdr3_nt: TGCAGTGCTAGTGGGGGGCCTCAGTCCTACGAGCAGTACTTC
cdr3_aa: CSASGGPQSYEQYF

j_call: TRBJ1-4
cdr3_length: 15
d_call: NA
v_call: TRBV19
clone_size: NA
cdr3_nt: TGTGCCAGTAGTATTATTGGCAGCGGTAAAGAAAAACTGTTTTTT
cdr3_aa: CASSIIGSGKEKLFF

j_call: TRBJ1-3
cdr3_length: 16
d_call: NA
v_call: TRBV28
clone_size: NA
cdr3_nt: TGTGCCAGCAGCGGGAGAGGGCCTCACTCTGGAAACACCATATATTTT
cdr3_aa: CASSGRGPHSGNTIYF

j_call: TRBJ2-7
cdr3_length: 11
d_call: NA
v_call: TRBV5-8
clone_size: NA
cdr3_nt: TGTGCCAGCGCAGGGTACTACGAGCAGTACTTC
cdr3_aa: CASAGYYEQYF

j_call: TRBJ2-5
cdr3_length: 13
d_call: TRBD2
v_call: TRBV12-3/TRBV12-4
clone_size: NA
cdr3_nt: TGTGCCAGCGGGAAGACTAGCGGGGAGACCCAGTACTTC
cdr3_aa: CASGKTSGETQYF

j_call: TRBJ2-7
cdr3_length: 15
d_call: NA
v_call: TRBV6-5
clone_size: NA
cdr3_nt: TGTGCCAGCAGTTACTCGAGGGGCGGGGCCTACGAGCAGTACTTC
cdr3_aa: CASSYSRGGAYEQYF

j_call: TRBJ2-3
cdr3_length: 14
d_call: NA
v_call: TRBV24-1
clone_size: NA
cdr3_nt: TGTGCCACCAGTGACGGGGGAAGCACAGATACGCAGTATTTT
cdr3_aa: CATSDGGSTDTQYF

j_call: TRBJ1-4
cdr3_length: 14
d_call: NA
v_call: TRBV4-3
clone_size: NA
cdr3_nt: TGCGCCAGCAGCCAAGAAGGGAAGGGGGGGTCCCTGTTTTTT
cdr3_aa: CASSQEGKGGSLFF

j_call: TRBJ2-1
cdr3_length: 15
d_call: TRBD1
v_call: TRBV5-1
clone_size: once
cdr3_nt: TGCGCCAGCAGCTTGACAGGGGGCGCAGGCAATGAGCAGTTCTTC
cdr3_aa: CASSLTGGAGNEQFF

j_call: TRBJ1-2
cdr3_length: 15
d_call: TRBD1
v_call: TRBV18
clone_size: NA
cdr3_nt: TGTGCCAGCTCGTCAGCACCGGGACAGGGGAGTGGCTACACCTTC
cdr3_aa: CASSSAPGQGSGYTF

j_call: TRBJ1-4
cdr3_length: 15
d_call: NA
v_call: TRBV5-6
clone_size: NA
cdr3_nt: TGTGCCAGCAGCTTGGCAGGGTCAACTAATGAAAAACTGTTTTTT
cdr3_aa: CASSLAGSTNEKLFF

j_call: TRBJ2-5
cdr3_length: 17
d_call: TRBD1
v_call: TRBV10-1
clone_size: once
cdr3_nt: TGCGCCAGCAGTGACCATGACTCGGACAGGGGGGAAGAGACCCAGTACTTC
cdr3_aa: CASSDHDSDRGEETQYF

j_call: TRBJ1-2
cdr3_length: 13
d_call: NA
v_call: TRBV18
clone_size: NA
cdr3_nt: TGTGCCAGCTCACCAGGGATAGGGGAAGGCTACACCTTC
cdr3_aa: CASSPGIGEGYTF

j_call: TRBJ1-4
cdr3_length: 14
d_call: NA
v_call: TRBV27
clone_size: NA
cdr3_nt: TGTGCCAGCAGTTCGCACAGCCTTAATGAAAAACTGTTTTTT
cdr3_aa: CASSSHSLNEKLFF

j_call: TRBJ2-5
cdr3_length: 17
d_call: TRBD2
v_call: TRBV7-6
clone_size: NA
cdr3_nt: TGTGCCAGCAGACGCGATTGGGGGAGCGGGAGTTACCAGACCCAGTACTTC
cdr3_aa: CASRRDWGSGSYQTQYF

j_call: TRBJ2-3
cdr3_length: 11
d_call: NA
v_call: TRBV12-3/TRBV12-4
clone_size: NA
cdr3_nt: TGTGCCAGCGGGGAGACAGATACGCAGTATTTT
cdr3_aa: CASGETDTQYF

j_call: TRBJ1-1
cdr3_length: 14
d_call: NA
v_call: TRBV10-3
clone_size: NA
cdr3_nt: TGTGCCATCAGCGCGGCACGGGGAGGCACTGAAGCTTTCTTT
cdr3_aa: CAISAARGGTEAFF

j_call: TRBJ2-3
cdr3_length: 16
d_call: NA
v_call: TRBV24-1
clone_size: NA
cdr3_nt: TGTGCCACCAGTGGGTCTAGCGACTTTAGTACAGATACGCAGTATTTT
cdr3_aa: CATSGSSDFSTDTQYF

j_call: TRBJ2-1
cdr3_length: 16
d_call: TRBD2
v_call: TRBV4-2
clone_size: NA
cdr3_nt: TGTGCCAGCAGCCAGGACTACAGCGGGGGTTACAATGAGCAGTTCTTC
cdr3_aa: CASSQDYSGGYNEQFF

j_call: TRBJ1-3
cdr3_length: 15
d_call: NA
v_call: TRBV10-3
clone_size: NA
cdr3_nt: TGTGCCATCAGCTCAGGGGTTGAATCTGGAAACACCATATATTTT
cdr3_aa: CAISSGVESGNTIYF

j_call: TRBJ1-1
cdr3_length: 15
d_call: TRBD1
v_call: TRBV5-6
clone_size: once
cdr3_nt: TGTGCCAGCAGCCGGGACAGGCGTATGAACACTGAAGCTTTCTTT
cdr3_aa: CASSRDRRMNTEAFF

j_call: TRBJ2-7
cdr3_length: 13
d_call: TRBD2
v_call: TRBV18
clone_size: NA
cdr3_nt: TGTGCCAGCTCACCCACTAGCGACTACGAGCAGTACTTC
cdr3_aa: CASSPTSDYEQYF

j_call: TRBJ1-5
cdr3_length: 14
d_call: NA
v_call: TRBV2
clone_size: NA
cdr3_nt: TGTGCCAGCAGTGACAGGGGCGTGGGGCAGCCCCAGCATTTT
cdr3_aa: CASSDRGVGQPQHF

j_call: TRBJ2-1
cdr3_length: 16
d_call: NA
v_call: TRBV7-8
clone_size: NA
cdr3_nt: TGTGCCAGCAGCCGTTCTTCACGAATCAACGGCAATGAGCAGTTCTTC
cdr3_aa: CASSRSSRINGNEQFF

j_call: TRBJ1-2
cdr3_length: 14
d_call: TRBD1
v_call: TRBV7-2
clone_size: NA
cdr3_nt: TGTGCCAGCAGCCCACGACAGGGGGCGTCTGGCTACACCTTC
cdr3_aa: CASSPRQGASGYTF

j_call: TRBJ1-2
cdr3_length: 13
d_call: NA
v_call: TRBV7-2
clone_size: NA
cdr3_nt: TGTGCCAGCAGCTTGGACAGACTCAATGGCTACACCTTC
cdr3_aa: CASSLDRLNGYTF

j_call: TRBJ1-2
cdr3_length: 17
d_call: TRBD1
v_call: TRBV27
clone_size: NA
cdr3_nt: TGTGCCAGCAGTTTTTTGAACCCCACAGGGGACAACTATGGCTACACCTTC
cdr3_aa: CASSFLNPTGDNYGYTF

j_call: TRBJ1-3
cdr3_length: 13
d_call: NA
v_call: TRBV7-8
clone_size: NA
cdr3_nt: TGTGCCAGCAGCTCGGACTATGGAAACACCATATATTTT
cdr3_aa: CASSSDYGNTIYF

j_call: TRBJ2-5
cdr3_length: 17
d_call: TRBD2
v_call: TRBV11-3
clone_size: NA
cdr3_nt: TGTGCCAGCAGCTCTAGGCCGTATGGGACTAGCGGAGAGACCCAGTACTTC
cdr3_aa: CASSSRPYGTSGETQYF